This T cell receptor (beta chain) is from a study of shared T cell receptors in the human thymus. The repertoire was sequenced with immunoSEQ multiplex PCR; TCRdb's copy has only in-frame clones and lacks some. The sample shows hundreds of thousands of clones, around nine tenths of them seen only once. This clone appeared once. V shed 4 bases, J shed 2 bases, and the junction held 8 bases outside the gene matches. This CDR3 contains 16 residues. Germline V lookup: CDR1 SGHTA, CDR2 FQGNSA. The data were also submitted as part of a second study, on human thymus T cells.

The V gene is TRBV7-2, the J gene TRBJ2-1; 7 bases line up with TRBD2. Sequencing used thymocytes. This TCR was sampled from a boy under two years old with a congenital heart defect. For the CDR3, the DNA is TGTGCCAGCAGCTGTCCTAGCGGCCAGACCTACAATGAGCAGTTCTTC. Protein: CASSCPSGQTYNEQFF.